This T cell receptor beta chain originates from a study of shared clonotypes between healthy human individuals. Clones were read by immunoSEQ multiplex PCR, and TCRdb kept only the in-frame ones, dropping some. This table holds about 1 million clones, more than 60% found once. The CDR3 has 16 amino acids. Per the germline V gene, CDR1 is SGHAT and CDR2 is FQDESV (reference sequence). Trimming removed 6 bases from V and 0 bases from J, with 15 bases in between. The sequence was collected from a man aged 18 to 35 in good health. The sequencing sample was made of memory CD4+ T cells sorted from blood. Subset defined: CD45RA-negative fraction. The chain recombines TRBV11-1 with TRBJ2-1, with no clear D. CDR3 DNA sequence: TGTGCCAGCAGTTCCGGCGTTACCGTCTCCTACAATGAGCAGTTCTTC. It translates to CASSSGVTVSYNEQFF.